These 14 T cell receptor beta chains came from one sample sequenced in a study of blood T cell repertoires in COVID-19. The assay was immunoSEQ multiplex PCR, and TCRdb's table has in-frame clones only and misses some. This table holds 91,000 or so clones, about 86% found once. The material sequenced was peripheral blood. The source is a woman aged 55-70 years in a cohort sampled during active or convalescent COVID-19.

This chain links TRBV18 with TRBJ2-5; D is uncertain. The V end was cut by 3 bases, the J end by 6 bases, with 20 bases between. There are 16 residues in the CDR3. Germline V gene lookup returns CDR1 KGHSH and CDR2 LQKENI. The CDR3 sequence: CASSPPRWKEAKTQYF. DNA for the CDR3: TGTGCCAGCTCACCCCCACGCTGGAAAGAGGCGAAGACCCAGTACTTC.

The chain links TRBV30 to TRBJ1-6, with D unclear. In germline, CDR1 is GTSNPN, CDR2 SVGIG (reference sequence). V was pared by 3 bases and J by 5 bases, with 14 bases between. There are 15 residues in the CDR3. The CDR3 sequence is CAWRFGAGHNSPLHF. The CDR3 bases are TGTGCCTGGAGGTTCGGTGCGGGTCATAATTCACCCCTCCACTTT.

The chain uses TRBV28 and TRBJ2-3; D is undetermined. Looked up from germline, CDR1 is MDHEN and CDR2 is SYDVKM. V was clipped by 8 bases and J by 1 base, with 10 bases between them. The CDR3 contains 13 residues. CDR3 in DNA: TGTGCCAGCGGGTCGAGCGGCACAGATACGCAGTATTTT. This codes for CASGSSGTDTQYF. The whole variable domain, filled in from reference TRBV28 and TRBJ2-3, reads DVKVTQSSRYLVKRTGEKVFLECVQDMDHENMFWYRQDPGLGLRLIYFSYDVKMKEKGDIPEGYSVSREKKERFSLILESASTNQTSMYLCASGSSGTDTQYFGPGTRLTVL.

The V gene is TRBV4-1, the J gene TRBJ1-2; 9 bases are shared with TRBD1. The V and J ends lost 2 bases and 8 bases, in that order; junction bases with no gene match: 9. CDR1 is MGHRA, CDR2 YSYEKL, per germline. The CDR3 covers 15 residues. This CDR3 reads CASSQKTGGSWGYTF. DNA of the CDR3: TGCGCCAGCAGCCAAAAGACAGGGGGGAGTTGGGGCTACACCTTC.

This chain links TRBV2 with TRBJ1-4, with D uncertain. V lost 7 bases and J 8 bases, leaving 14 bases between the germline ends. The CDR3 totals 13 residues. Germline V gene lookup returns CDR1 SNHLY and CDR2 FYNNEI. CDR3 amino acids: CASIFGREEKLFF. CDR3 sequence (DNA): TGTGCCAGCATTTTCGGTCGAGAAGAAAAACTGTTTTTT.

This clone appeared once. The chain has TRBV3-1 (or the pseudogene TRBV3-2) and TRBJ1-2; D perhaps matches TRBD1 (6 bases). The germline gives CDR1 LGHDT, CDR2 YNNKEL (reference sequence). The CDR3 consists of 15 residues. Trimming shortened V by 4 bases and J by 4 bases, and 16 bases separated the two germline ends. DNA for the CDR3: TGTGCCAGCAGCCCGCCCGGACAGAGAGTCTATGGCTACACCTTC. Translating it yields CASSPPGQRVYGYTF.

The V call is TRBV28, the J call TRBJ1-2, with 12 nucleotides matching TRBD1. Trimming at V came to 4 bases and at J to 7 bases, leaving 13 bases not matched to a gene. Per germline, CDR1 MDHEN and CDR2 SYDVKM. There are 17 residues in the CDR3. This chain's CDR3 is CASSSPGQGARSGGYTF. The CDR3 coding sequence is TGTGCCAGCAGTTCACCGGGACAGGGGGCGCGTAGCGGTGGCTACACCTTC.

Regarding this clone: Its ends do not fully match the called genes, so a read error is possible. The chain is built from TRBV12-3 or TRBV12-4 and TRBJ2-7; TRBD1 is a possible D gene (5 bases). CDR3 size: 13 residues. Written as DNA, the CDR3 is TGTGCCAGCAGTTTATCGGCGCGAGAGGACATAGACTTC. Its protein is CASSLSAREDIDF.

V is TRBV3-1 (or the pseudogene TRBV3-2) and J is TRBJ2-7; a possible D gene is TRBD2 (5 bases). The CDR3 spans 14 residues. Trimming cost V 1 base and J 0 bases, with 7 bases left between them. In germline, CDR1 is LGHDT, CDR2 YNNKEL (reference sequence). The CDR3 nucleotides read TGTGCCAGCAGCCAAGTCGGGATCTCCTACGAGCAGTACTTC. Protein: CASSQVGISYEQYF.

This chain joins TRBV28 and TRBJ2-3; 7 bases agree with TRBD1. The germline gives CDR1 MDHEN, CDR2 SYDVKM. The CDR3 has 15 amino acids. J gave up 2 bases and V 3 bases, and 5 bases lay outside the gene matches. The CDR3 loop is CASSFFDRDTDTQYF. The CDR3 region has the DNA TGTGCCAGCAGTTTTTTCGACAGGGACACAGATACGCAGTATTTT.

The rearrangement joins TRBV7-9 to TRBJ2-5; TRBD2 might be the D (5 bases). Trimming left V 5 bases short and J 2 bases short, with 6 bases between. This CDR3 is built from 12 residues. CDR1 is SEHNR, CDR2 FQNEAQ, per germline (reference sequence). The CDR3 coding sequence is TGTGCCAGCAGCACTAGTCAAGAGACCCAGTACTTC. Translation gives CASSTSQETQYF.

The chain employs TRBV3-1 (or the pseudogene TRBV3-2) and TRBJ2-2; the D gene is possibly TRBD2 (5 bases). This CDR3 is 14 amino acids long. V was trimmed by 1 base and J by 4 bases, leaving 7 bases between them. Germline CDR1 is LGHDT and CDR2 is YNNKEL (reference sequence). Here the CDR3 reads CASSQVAGTGELFF. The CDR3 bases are TGTGCCAGCAGCCAAGTCGCGGGCACCGGGGAGCTGTTTTTT.

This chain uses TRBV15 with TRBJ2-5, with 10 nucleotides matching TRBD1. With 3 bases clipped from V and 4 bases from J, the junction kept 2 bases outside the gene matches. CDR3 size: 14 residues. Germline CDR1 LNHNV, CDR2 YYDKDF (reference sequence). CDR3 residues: CATSRTGGAETQYF. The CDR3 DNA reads TGTGCCACCAGCAGGACAGGGGGCGCAGAGACCCAGTACTTC.

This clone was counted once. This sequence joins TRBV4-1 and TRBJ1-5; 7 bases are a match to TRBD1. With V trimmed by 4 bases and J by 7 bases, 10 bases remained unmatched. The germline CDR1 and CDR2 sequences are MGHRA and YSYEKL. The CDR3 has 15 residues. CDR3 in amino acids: CASSRRTGDFQPQHF. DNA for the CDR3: TGCGCCAGCAGCCGTCGGACAGGAGACTTCCAGCCCCAGCATTTT.